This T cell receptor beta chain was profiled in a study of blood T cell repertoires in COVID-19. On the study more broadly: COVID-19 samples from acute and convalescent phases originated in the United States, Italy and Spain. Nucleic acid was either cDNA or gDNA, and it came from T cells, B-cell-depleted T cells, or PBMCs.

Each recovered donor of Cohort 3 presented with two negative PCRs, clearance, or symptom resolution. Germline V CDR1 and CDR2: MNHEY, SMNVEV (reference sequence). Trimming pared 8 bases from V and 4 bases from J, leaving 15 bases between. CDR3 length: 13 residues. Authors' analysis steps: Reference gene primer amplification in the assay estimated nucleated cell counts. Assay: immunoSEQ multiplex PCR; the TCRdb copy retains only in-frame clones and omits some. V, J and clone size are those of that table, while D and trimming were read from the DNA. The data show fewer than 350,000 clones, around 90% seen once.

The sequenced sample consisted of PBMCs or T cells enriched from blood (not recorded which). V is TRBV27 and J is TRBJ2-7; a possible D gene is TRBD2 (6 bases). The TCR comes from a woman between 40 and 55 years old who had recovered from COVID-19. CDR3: CASYGAGRYEQYF. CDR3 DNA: TGTGCCAGCTACGGGGCGGGAAGATACGAGCAGTACTTC.